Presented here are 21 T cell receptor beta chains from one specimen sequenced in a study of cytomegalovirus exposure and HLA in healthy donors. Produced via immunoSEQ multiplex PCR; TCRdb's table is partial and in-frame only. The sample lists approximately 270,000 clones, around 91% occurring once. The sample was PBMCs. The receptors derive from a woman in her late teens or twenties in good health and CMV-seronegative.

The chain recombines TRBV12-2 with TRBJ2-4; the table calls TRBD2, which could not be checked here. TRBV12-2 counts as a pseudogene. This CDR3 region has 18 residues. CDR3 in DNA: TGTGCAAGTCGCTACCCGGGGGGGACGAGGCGATCCAAAAACATTCAGTACTTC. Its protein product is CASRYPGGTRRSKNIQYF.

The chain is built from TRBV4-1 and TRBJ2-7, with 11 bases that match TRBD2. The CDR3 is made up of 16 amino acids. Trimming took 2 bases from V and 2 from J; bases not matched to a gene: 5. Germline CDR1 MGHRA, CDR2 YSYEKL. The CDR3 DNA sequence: TGCGCCAGCAGCCAACATCTAGCGGGGGGTACCTACGAGCAGTACTTC. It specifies CASSQHLAGGTYEQYF.

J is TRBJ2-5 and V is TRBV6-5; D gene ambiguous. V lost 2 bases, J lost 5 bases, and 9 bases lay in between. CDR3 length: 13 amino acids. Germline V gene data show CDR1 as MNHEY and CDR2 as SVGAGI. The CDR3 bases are TGTGCCAGCAGTTACCCCGGGTACGAGACCCAGTACTTC. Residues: CASSYPGYETQYF.

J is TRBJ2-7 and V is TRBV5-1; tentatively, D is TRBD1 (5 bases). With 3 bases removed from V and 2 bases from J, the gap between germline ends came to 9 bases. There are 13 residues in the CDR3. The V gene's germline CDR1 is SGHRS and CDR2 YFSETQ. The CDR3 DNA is TGCGCCAGCAGCTCCCAGGGAACCTACGAGCAGTACTTC. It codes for CASSSQGTYEQYF.

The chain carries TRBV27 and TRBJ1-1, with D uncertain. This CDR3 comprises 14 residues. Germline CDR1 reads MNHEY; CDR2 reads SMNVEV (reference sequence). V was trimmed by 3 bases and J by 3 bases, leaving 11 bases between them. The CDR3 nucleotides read TGTGCCAGCAGTTTCAGAGCGGGGTACACTGAAGCTTTCTTT. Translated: CASSFRAGYTEAFF.

CDR3 DNA: TGTGCCAGCAGCTTTTTGACAGCTTCCTACGAGCAGTACTTC. Protein product: CASSFLTASYEQYF. The gene calls are TRBV5-6 and TRBJ2-7; possibly TRBD1 for D (5 bases). From germline, CDR1 is SGHDT and CDR2 YYEEEE. This CDR3 is built from 14 residues. The V end lost 2 bases, the J end lost 1 base, and 10 bases lay between the germline ends.

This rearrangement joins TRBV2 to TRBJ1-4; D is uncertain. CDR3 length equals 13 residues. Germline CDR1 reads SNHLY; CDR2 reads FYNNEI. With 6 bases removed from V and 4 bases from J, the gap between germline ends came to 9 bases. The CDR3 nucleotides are TGTGCCAGCAGGTCGACTGATAATGAAAAACTGTTTTTT. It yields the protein CASRSTDNEKLFF.

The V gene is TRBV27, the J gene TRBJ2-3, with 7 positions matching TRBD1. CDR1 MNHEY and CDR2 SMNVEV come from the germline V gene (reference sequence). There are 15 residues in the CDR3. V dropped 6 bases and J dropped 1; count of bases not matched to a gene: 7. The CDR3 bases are TGTGCCAGCAGGAATTTAGGGGGCCGCACAGATACGCAGTATTTT. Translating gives CASRNLGGRTDTQYF.

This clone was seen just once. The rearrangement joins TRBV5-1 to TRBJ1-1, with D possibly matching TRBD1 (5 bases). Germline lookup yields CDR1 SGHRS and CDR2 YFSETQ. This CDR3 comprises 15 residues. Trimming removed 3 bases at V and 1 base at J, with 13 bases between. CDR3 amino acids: CASSSQTGPNTEAFF. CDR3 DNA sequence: TGCGCCAGCAGCTCACAAACAGGACCGAACACTGAAGCTTTCTTT.

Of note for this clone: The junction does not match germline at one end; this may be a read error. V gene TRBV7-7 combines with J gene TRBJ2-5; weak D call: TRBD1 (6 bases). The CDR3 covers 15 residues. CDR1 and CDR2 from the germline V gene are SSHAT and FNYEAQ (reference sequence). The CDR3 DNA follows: TGTGCTAGCAGCTTGGAAACAGGGAGCGGAGAGACCCAGTACTTC. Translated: CASSLETGSGETQYF.

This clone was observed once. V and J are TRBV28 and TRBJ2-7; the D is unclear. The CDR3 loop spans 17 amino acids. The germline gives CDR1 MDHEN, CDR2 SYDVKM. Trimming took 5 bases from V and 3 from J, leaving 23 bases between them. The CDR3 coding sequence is TGTGCCAGCAGTCAAAGTCTGATTAGTAGTTTCTACTACGAGCAGTACTTC. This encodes CASSQSLISSFYYEQYF.

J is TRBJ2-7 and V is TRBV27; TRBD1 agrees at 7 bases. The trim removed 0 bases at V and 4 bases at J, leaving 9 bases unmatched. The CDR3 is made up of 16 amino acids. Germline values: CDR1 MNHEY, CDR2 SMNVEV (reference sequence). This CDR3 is CASSLSRTGQEYEQYF. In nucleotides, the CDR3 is TGTGCCAGCAGTTTATCGAGGACAGGTCAAGAGTACGAGCAGTACTTC.

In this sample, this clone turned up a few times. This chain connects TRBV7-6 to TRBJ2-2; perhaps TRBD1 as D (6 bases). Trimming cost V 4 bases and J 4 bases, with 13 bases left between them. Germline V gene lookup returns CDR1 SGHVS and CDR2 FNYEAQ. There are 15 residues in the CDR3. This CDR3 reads CASSSQGGGTGELFF. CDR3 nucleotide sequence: TGTGCCAGCAGCTCACAGGGTGGTGGCACCGGGGAGCTGTTTTTT.

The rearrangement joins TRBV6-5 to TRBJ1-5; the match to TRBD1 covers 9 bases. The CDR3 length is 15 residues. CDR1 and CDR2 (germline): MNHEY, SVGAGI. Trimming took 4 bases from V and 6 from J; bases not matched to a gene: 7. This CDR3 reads CASSWGQGASQPQHF. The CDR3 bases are TGTGCCAGCAGTTGGGGACAGGGTGCGAGTCAGCCCCAGCATTTT.

The CDR3 DNA reads as TGCGCCAGCAGGGGGCCGGAATCACCCCTCCACTTT. Translation gives CASRGPESPLHF. The V gene is TRBV4-1, the J gene TRBJ1-6; weak D call: TRBD1 (5 bases). The CDR3 is made up of 12 amino acids. Germline V CDR1 and CDR2: MGHRA, YSYEKL. Trimming left V 6 bases short and J 10 bases short, with 10 bases between.

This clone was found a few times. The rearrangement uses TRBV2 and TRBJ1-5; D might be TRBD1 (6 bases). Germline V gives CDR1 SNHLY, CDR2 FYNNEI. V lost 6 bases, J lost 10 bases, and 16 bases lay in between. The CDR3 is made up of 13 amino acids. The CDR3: CASRPFGTSPQHF. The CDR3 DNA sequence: TGTGCCAGCAGGCCCTTTGGGACAAGCCCCCAGCATTTT.

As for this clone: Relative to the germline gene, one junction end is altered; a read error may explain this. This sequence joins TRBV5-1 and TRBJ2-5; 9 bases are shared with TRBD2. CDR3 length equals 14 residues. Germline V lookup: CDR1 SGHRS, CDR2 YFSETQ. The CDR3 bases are TGTGCCAGCAGCTTCGGGACTAGCAGGGAGACCCAGTACTTC. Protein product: CASSFGTSRETQYF.

The CDR3 DNA sequence: TGTGCCAGCAGCCTCGGGACAGGGGGCGCGGGAGGCTACACCTTC. Protein sequence: CASSLGTGGAGGYTF. V is TRBV7-2 and J is TRBJ1-2, with 12 bases that match TRBD1. Germline V gives CDR1 SGHTA, CDR2 FQGNSA. This CDR3 region has 15 residues. The ends lost 5 bases at V and 8 bases at J; junction bases unmatched: 9.

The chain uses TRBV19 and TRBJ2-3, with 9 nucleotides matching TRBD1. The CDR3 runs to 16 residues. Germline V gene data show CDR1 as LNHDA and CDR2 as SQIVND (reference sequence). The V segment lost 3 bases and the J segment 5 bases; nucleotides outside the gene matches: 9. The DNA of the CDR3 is TGTGCCAGTAGTATTCAGACAGGGGGGCAGGGAGATACGCAGTATTTT. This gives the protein CASSIQTGGQGDTQYF. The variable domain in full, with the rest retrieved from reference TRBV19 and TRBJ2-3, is DGGITQSPKYLFRKEGQNVTLSCEQNLNHDAMYWYRQDPGQGLRLIYYSQIVNDFQKGDIAEGYSVSREKKESFPLTVTSAQKNPTAFYLCASSIQTGGQGDTQYFGPGTRLTVL.

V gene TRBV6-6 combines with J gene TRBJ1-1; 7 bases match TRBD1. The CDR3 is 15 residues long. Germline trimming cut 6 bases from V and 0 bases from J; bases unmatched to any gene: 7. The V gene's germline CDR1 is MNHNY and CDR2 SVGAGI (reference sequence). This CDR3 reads CASRLTGNMNTEAFF. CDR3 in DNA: TGTGCCAGCAGATTGACAGGGAACATGAACACTGAAGCTTTCTTT.

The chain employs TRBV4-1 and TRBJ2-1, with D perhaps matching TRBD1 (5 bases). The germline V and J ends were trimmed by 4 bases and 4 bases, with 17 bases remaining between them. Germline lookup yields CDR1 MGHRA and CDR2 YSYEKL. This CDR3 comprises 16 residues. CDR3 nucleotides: TGCGCCAGCAGCCGAGAGTTTGGACAAGCTTACAATGAGCAGTTCTTC. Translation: CASSREFGQAYNEQFF.